Listed below are T cell receptor beta chains from one sample, sequenced in a study of metastatic and nonmetastatic thyroid tumors. TCRdb ran MiXCR on the PCR reads. The data contain 33,000 or so clones, around 7% of them singletons. The sample consisted of blood. These receptors were obtained from a female donor with papillary thyroid cancer or a benign thyroid nodule (not recorded which). Some clones in this sample may be carry-over from other donors' samples. Both conserved end residues are part of each CDR3. D genes are given only for firm matches. The size entry is marked missing in some rows and otherwise reads once, few, many or a size class.

V gene: TRBV5-1; clone size: many; J gene: TRBJ2-3; CDR3 length: 12; D gene: -; CDR3 DNA: TGCGCCAGCAGCCGGGACGCAGATACGCAGTATTTT; CDR3 protein: CASSRDADTQYF
V gene: TRBV6-5; clone size: large; J gene: TRBJ2-1; CDR3 length: 16; D gene: TRBD2; CDR3 DNA: TGTGCCAGCAGTTACGGGCGGTCTAGCGGCTACAATGAGCAGTTCTTC; CDR3 protein: CASSYGRSSGYNEQFF
V gene: TRBV4-2; clone size: many; J gene: TRBJ2-1; CDR3 length: 13; D gene: -; CDR3 DNA: TGTGCCAGCAGCCAAGTTGGTACGACCGAGCAGTTCTTC; CDR3 protein: CASSQVGTTEQFF
V gene: TRBV30; clone size: many; J gene: TRBJ1-6; CDR3 length: 12; D gene: -; CDR3 DNA: TGTGCCTGGAGTAGGACCCAGGGCCCCCTCCACTTT; CDR3 protein: CAWSRTQGPLHF
V gene: TRBV12-3/TRBV12-4; clone size: many; J gene: TRBJ2-1; CDR3 length: 20; D gene: TRBD2; CDR3 DNA: TGTGCCAGCAGTTTCGACATTTTCATTTGGCGGGAGAGCTCCTACAATGAGCAGTTCTTC; CDR3 protein: CASSFDIFIWRESSYNEQFF
V gene: TRBV19; clone size: many; J gene: TRBJ2-1; CDR3 length: 15; D gene: -; CDR3 DNA: TGTGCCAGTCGTGCATGGGGCCAAACGGTCAATGAGCAGTTCTTC; CDR3 protein: CASRAWGQTVNEQFF
V gene: TRBV10-3; clone size: many; J gene: TRBJ2-2; CDR3 length: 15; D gene: -; CDR3 DNA: TGTGCCATCAGTGACCTGACAGAAAACACCGGGGAGCTGTTTTTT; CDR3 protein: CAISDLTENTGELFF
V gene: TRBV3-1; clone size: medium-sized; J gene: TRBJ2-7; CDR3 length: 15; D gene: TRBD1; CDR3 DNA: TGTGCCAGCGGAGGTTTTGGTCAGGGGGAGAACGAGCAGTACTTC; CDR3 protein: CASGGFGQGENEQYF
V gene: TRBV24-1; clone size: many; J gene: TRBJ1-2; CDR3 length: 12; D gene: TRBD1; CDR3 DNA: TGTGCCACCCGGGACAGTAACTATGGCTACACCTTC; CDR3 protein: CATRDSNYGYTF
V gene: TRBV7-9; clone size: many; J gene: TRBJ2-3; CDR3 length: 13; D gene: -; CDR3 DNA: TGTGCCAGCAGCTTTCTGGGGCCAGATACGCAGTATTTT; CDR3 protein: CASSFLGPDTQYF
V gene: TRBV7-9; clone size: -; J gene: TRBJ2-2; CDR3 length: 13; D gene: -; CDR3 DNA: TGTGCCAGCAGCCTACTCGACTTGGGGGAGCTGTTTTTT; CDR3 protein: CASSLLDLGELFF
V gene: TRBV6-1; clone size: many; J gene: TRBJ2-1; CDR3 length: 15; D gene: -; CDR3 DNA: TGTGCCAGCAGTTTTCGCTTCCTGACCGTGGATGAGCAGTTCTTC; CDR3 protein: CASSFRFLTVDEQFF
V gene: TRBV20-1; clone size: many; J gene: TRBJ2-2; CDR3 length: 16; D gene: TRBD1; CDR3 DNA: TGCAGTGCTAGACTGGGGACAGCTGCGAACACCGGGGAGCTGTTTTTT; CDR3 protein: CSARLGTAANTGELFF
V gene: TRBV5-4; clone size: -; J gene: TRBJ1-4; CDR3 length: 15; D gene: TRBD1; CDR3 DNA: TGTGCCAGCAGCACTAACAGGGGGCTAGATGAAAAACTGTTTTTT; CDR3 protein: CASSTNRGLDEKLFF
V gene: TRBV7-9; clone size: many; J gene: TRBJ1-1; CDR3 length: 15; D gene: TRBD1; CDR3 DNA: TGTGCCAGCAGCTTAACAGGGGGCGGGAACACTGAAGCTTTCTTT; CDR3 protein: CASSLTGGGNTEAFF
V gene: TRBV6-1; clone size: many; J gene: TRBJ2-7; CDR3 length: 14; D gene: TRBD1; CDR3 DNA: TGTGCCAGCAGTCAAACAGGGGGCAGCTACGAGCAGTACTTC; CDR3 protein: CASSQTGGSYEQYF
V gene: TRBV5-1; clone size: many; J gene: TRBJ2-1; CDR3 length: 13; D gene: TRBD2; CDR3 DNA: TGCGCCAGCCAGGGACTAGCCTACAATGAGCAGTTCTTC; CDR3 protein: CASQGLAYNEQFF
V gene: TRBV20-1; clone size: many; J gene: TRBJ2-7; CDR3 length: 12; D gene: -; CDR3 DNA: TGCAGTGCTGCGGGTGACTCCTACGAGCAGTACTTC; CDR3 protein: CSAAGDSYEQYF
V gene: TRBV4-1; clone size: many; J gene: TRBJ1-1; CDR3 length: 16; D gene: -; CDR3 DNA: TGCGCCAGCAGCCGGATACACGGGGTTGTTGACACTGAAGCTTTCTTT; CDR3 protein: CASSRIHGVVDTEAFF
V gene: TRBV9; clone size: -; J gene: TRBJ2-1; CDR3 length: 14; D gene: -; CDR3 DNA: TGTGCCAGCAGCGTAGACAACTCTCCGACCTTGCAGTTCTTC; CDR3 protein: CASSVDNSPTLQFF
V gene: TRBV28; clone size: many; J gene: TRBJ2-5; CDR3 length: 16; D gene: TRBD2; CDR3 DNA: TGTGCCAGCAGCCCTGGACTAGCGGGAGTGAGAGAGACCCAGTACTTC; CDR3 protein: CASSPGLAGVRETQYF
V gene: TRBV6-2/TRBV6-3; clone size: many; J gene: TRBJ1-2; CDR3 length: 13; D gene: TRBD1; CDR3 DNA: TGTGCCAGCAGTCGACAGGGGATCTATGGCTACACCTTC; CDR3 protein: CASSRQGIYGYTF
V gene: TRBV7-9; clone size: many; J gene: TRBJ1-5; CDR3 length: 13; D gene: -; CDR3 DNA: TGTGCCAGCAGCTTAACGGGACCCCAACCCCAGCATTTT; CDR3 protein: CASSLTGPQPQHF
V gene: TRBV6-1; clone size: medium-sized; J gene: TRBJ2-7; CDR3 length: 15; D gene: TRBD2; CDR3 DNA: TGTGCCAGCAGTTCCGGGGGGGGAGGGACCTACGAGCAGTACTTC; CDR3 protein: CASSSGGGGTYEQYF
V gene: TRBV16; clone size: many; J gene: TRBJ1-5; CDR3 length: 14; D gene: -; CDR3 DNA: TGTGCCAGCAGCCAAGCAGGCCGCAATCAGCCCCAGCATTTT; CDR3 protein: CASSQAGRNQPQHF
V gene: TRBV12-3/TRBV12-4; clone size: many; J gene: TRBJ1-2; CDR3 length: 14; D gene: -; CDR3 DNA: TGTGCCAGCAGCCTGCAGGGTGCGGACTATGGCTACACCTTC; CDR3 protein: CASSLQGADYGYTF
V gene: TRBV12-3/TRBV12-4; clone size: many; J gene: TRBJ1-2; CDR3 length: 13; D gene: -; CDR3 DNA: TGTGCCAGCAGTTTCGGGGAAGACTATGGCTACACCTTC; CDR3 protein: CASSFGEDYGYTF
V gene: TRBV20-1; clone size: many; J gene: TRBJ1-1; CDR3 length: 14; D gene: -; CDR3 DNA: TGCAGTGCCTCAAAACCCCCCGGGAACACTGAAGCTTTCTTT; CDR3 protein: CSASKPPGNTEAFF
V gene: TRBV7-2; clone size: many; J gene: TRBJ2-5; CDR3 length: 14; D gene: TRBD1; CDR3 DNA: TGTGCCAGCAGCCGACGGACAGGGGGGGAGACCCAGTACTTC; CDR3 protein: CASSRRTGGETQYF
V gene: TRBV4-1; clone size: -; J gene: TRBJ2-1; CDR3 length: 17; D gene: TRBD2; CDR3 DNA: TGCGCCAGCAGTCGCGGACTAGCGGGAACCTCCTACAATGAGCAGTTCTTC; CDR3 protein: CASSRGLAGTSYNEQFF
V gene: TRBV6-1; clone size: many; J gene: TRBJ2-6; CDR3 length: 15; D gene: -; CDR3 DNA: TGTGCCAGCAGGCTTGGCGGTTCTGGGGCCAACGTCCTGACTTTC; CDR3 protein: CASRLGGSGANVLTF
V gene: TRBV18; clone size: -; J gene: TRBJ2-5; CDR3 length: 11; D gene: -; CDR3 DNA: TGTGCCAGCTCACCGTTGGAGACCCAGTACTTC; CDR3 protein: CASSPLETQYF
V gene: TRBV10-2; clone size: many; J gene: TRBJ2-5; CDR3 length: 13; D gene: -; CDR3 DNA: TGCGCCAGCAGTGAGCACAGAGAAGAGACCCAGTACTTC; CDR3 protein: CASSEHREETQYF
V gene: TRBV7-8; clone size: many; J gene: TRBJ2-3; CDR3 length: 15; D gene: TRBD2; CDR3 DNA: TGTGCCAGCAGCTCCCTAGGCGCAGCGGGGGGTACGCAGTATTTT; CDR3 protein: CASSSLGAAGGTQYF
V gene: TRBV10-3; clone size: many; J gene: TRBJ2-5; CDR3 length: 14; D gene: TRBD2; CDR3 DNA: TGTGCCATCAGAGTTAGCGGGGGGGAAGAGACCCAGTACTTC; CDR3 protein: CAIRVSGGEETQYF
V gene: TRBV29-1; clone size: many; J gene: TRBJ2-7; CDR3 length: 14; D gene: TRBD1; CDR3 DNA: TGCAGCGTTGGAAGGGACAGGGCCTCCTACGAGCAGTACTTC; CDR3 protein: CSVGRDRASYEQYF
V gene: TRBV27; clone size: many; J gene: TRBJ2-1; CDR3 length: 14; D gene: -; CDR3 DNA: TGTGCCAGCAGTGTCCGGGACATTTACAATGAGCAGTTCTTC; CDR3 protein: CASSVRDIYNEQFF
V gene: TRBV12-3/TRBV12-4; clone size: many; J gene: TRBJ1-1; CDR3 length: 14; D gene: -; CDR3 DNA: TGTGCCAGCAGTTTGGGGCAGGGTAACACTGAAGCTTTCTTT; CDR3 protein: CASSLGQGNTEAFF
V gene: TRBV7-3; clone size: many; J gene: TRBJ2-1; CDR3 length: 11; D gene: TRBD2; CDR3 DNA: TGTGCCAGCAGCCTCGGACTAGCCCAATTCTTC; CDR3 protein: CASSLGLAQFF
V gene: TRBV12-3/TRBV12-4; clone size: few; J gene: TRBJ1-2; CDR3 length: 16; D gene: -; CDR3 DNA: TGTGCCAGCAGTTTGAGGCCAGTAGGGGGTAGCCATGGCTACACCTTC; CDR3 protein: CASSLRPVGGSHGYTF
V gene: TRBV11-2; clone size: many; J gene: TRBJ2-5; CDR3 length: 16; D gene: TRBD2; CDR3 DNA: TGTGCCAGCAGCTCGAATTTTGTAGCGGGACGTGAGACCCAGTACTTC; CDR3 protein: CASSSNFVAGRETQYF
V gene: TRBV15; clone size: many; J gene: TRBJ1-4; CDR3 length: 16; D gene: -; CDR3 DNA: TGTGCCACCAGCAGAGATCTTGGTGCAACTAATGAAAAACTGTTTTTT; CDR3 protein: CATSRDLGATNEKLFF
V gene: TRBV27; clone size: -; J gene: TRBJ1-2; CDR3 length: 17; D gene: -; CDR3 DNA: TGTGCCAGCAGTTTATCAGGGGTACTGGTTCTGAGCTATGGCTACACCTTC; CDR3 protein: CASSLSGVLVLSYGYTF
V gene: TRBV6-2/TRBV6-3; clone size: many; J gene: TRBJ1-3; CDR3 length: 15; D gene: -; CDR3 DNA: TGTGCCAGCAGTTCGGGACACCTCTCTGGAAACACCATATATTTT; CDR3 protein: CASSSGHLSGNTIYF
V gene: TRBV7-3; clone size: many; J gene: TRBJ2-5; CDR3 length: 13; D gene: -; CDR3 DNA: TGTGCCAGCAGCCGGGACCCCCAAGAGACCCAGTACTTC; CDR3 protein: CASSRDPQETQYF
V gene: TRBV2; clone size: many; J gene: TRBJ2-2; CDR3 length: 14; D gene: TRBD2; CDR3 DNA: TGTGCCAGCAGCGCAACTAGCGGGGTCGGGGAGCTGTTTTTT; CDR3 protein: CASSATSGVGELFF
V gene: TRBV3-1; clone size: many; J gene: TRBJ1-1; CDR3 length: 19; D gene: TRBD1; CDR3 DNA: TGTGCCAGCAGCCAAGTAAAGACAGGGTTTGTTTTGGGTGTGACTGAAGCTTTCTTT; CDR3 protein: CASSQVKTGFVLGVTEAFF
V gene: TRBV5-5; clone size: many; J gene: TRBJ1-4; CDR3 length: 15; D gene: TRBD1; CDR3 DNA: TGTGCCAGCAGCCCGACAGGGGTCGTGGAGAAAAAACTGTTTTTT; CDR3 protein: CASSPTGVVEKKLFF
V gene: TRBV20-1; clone size: many; J gene: TRBJ2-7; CDR3 length: 17; D gene: -; CDR3 DNA: TGCAGTGCTAGAGAACCGGGTTCGGAGGGGGGCGGTTACGAGCAGTACTTC; CDR3 protein: CSAREPGSEGGGYEQYF
V gene: TRBV14; clone size: many; J gene: TRBJ2-7; CDR3 length: 13; D gene: -; CDR3 DNA: TGTGCCAGCAGCTTTCTCCCAGCCTACGAGCAGTACTTC; CDR3 protein: CASSFLPAYEQYF
V gene: TRBV7-8; clone size: many; J gene: TRBJ2-7; CDR3 length: 14; D gene: TRBD2; CDR3 DNA: TGTGCCAGCAGCTTAACTAGCGGAACCTACGAGCAGTACTTC; CDR3 protein: CASSLTSGTYEQYF
V gene: TRBV9; clone size: many; J gene: TRBJ2-2; CDR3 length: 18; D gene: TRBD2; CDR3 DNA: TGTGCCAGCAGCGGGGGACTAGCGGGAGTTCGAAACACCGGGGAGCTGTTTTTT; CDR3 protein: CASSGGLAGVRNTGELFF
V gene: TRBV27; clone size: many; J gene: TRBJ1-2; CDR3 length: 15; D gene: -; CDR3 DNA: TGTGCCAGCAGTTTAAGGTCCAGGGGATCCTATGGCTACACCTTC; CDR3 protein: CASSLRSRGSYGYTF
V gene: TRBV5-1; clone size: many; J gene: TRBJ1-1; CDR3 length: 14; D gene: -; CDR3 DNA: TGCGCCAGCAGCTTGGTAGAGTTGAACACTGAAGCTTTCTTT; CDR3 protein: CASSLVELNTEAFF
V gene: TRBV20-1; clone size: -; J gene: TRBJ2-4; CDR3 length: 17; D gene: TRBD1; CDR3 DNA: TGCAGTGCTAGAACGGGACAGCTTAATCTAGCAAAAAACATTCAGTACTTC; CDR3 protein: CSARTGQLNLAKNIQYF
V gene: TRBV10-3; clone size: many; J gene: TRBJ2-1; CDR3 length: 13; D gene: -; CDR3 DNA: TGTGCCACCGCGGAGGGCTCCTACAATGAGCAGTTCTTC; CDR3 protein: CATAEGSYNEQFF
V gene: TRBV12-3/TRBV12-4; clone size: many; J gene: TRBJ1-6; CDR3 length: 15; D gene: TRBD1; CDR3 DNA: TGTGCCAGCAGCCCCCCACAGGGGAAGAATTCACCCCTCCACTTT; CDR3 protein: CASSPPQGKNSPLHF